These 6 T cell receptor beta chains were sequenced from one sample in a study of beta chain features in type 1 diabetes. All of the isolated RNA was reverse transcribed, so expressed TCRB transcripts were sequenced. Generated by immunoSEQ multiplex PCR, the TCRdb table keeps only in-frame clones and is missing some. The sample lists 450,000 or so clones, about 10% occurring once. The material sequenced was naive CD4+ T cells from blood. The receptors shown here come from a woman under 30 in good health.

The rearrangement uses TRBV5-1 and TRBJ1-6; the D is unclear. Trimming shortened V by 4 bases and J by 6 bases, and 17 bases separated the two germline ends. CDR3 length: 16 amino acids. The V gene's germline CDR1 is SGHRS and CDR2 YFSETQ. The DNA of the CDR3 is TGCGCCAGCAGCCCCGGGATGCGGATGGGTAATTCACCCCTCCACTTT. Its translation: CASSPGMRMGNSPLHF. Complete variable domain (other parts from reference TRBV5-1 and TRBJ1-6): KAGVTQTPRYLIKTRGQQVTLSCSPISGHRSVSWYQQTPGQGLQFLFEYFSETQRNKGNFPGRFSGRQFSNSRSEMNVSTLELGDSALYLCASSPGMRMGNSPLHFGNGTRLTVT.

This clone was seen only a few times. J is TRBJ2-2 and V is TRBV5-4; D remains unclear. CDR3 length: 15 amino acids. V lost 4 bases to trimming and J lost 4 bases, with 14 bases between them. Per the germline V gene, CDR1 is SGHNT and CDR2 is YYREEE (reference sequence). The CDR3 sequence: CASSPEVASTGELFF. CDR3 sequence (DNA): TGTGCCAGCAGCCCGGAAGTGGCGAGCACCGGGGAGCTGTTTTTT.

The V gene is TRBV7-9, the J gene TRBJ1-1, with a tentative D call TRBD1 (6 bases). This CDR3 contains 16 residues. V lost 5 bases to trimming and J lost 4 bases, with 20 bases between them. CDR1 SEHNR and CDR2 FQNEAQ come from the germline V gene (reference sequence). DNA of the CDR3: TGTGCCAGCAGCCTCCGACAGGCGGATCGTAGCACTGAAGCTTTCTTT. This encodes CASSLRQADRSTEAFF. Complete variable domain (other parts from reference TRBV7-9 and TRBJ1-1): DTGVSQNPRHKITKRGQNVTFRCDPISEHNRLYWYRQTLGQGPEFLTYFQNEAQLEKSRLLSDRFSAERPKGSFSTLEIQRTEQGDSAMYLCASSLRQADRSTEAFFGQGTRLTVV.

The sample holds a few counts of this clone. This sequence joins TRBV7-9 and TRBJ2-7, with D perhaps matching TRBD2 (6 bases). CDR1 and CDR2 from the germline V gene are SEHNR and FQNEAQ (reference sequence). Trimming took off 5 bases at V and 6 bases at J, with 26 bases between the two ends. This CDR3 is built from 17 residues. The CDR3 region is CASSPRDRDPGTSEQYF. CDR3 nucleotides: TGTGCCAGCAGCCCAAGGGACCGGGACCCTGGGACTTCCGAGCAGTACTTC. The entire variable domain, with the rest obtained from reference TRBV7-9 and TRBJ2-7, is as follows: DTGVSQNPRHKITKRGQNVTFRCDPISEHNRLYWYRQTLGQGPEFLTYFQNEAQLEKSRLLSDRFSAERPKGSFSTLEIQRTEQGDSAMYLCASSPRDRDPGTSEQYFGPGTRLTVT.

This clone came up a few times. V gene TRBV14 combines with J gene TRBJ2-1, with 7 bases aligning to TRBD1. Germline V gene data show CDR1 as SGHDN and CDR2 as FVKESK. V dropped 6 bases and J dropped 8; count of bases not matched to a gene: 16. The CDR3 is 16 residues long. The CDR3 region has the DNA TGTGCCAGCAGACCGCCCGTGGCGGCCCAGGGGGATGAGCAGTTCTTC. This translates into CASRPPVAAQGDEQFF.

V usage is TRBV5-1 and J usage is TRBJ2-5; TRBD1 matches 7 bases. The germline CDR1 and CDR2 sequences are SGHRS and YFSETQ. V gave up 0 bases and J gave up 3 bases; unmatched junction bases: 5. The CDR3 is made up of 15 amino acids. The CDR3 nucleotides are TGCGCCAGCAGCTTGGCCAGGGGGATGGAAGAGACCCAGTACTTC. It is translated as CASSLARGMEETQYF.